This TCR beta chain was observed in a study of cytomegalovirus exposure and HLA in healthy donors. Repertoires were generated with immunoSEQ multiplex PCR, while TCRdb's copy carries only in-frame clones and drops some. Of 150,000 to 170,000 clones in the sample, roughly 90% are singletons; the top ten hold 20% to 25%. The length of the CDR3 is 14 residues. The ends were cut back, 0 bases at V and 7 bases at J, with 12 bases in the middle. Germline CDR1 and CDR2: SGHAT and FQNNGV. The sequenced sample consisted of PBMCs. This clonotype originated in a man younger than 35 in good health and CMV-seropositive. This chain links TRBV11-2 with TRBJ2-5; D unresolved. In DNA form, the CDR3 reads TGTGCCAGCAGCTTAGATCCCCCCCCGGGGACCCAGTACTTC. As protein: CASSLDPPPGTQYF.